This T cell receptor (beta chain) is from a study of blood T cells in healthy people across ages. Study outcomes and limitations: The long-lived group displayed more naive CD4+ cells, plus higher diversity, than the aged donors did. Naive T cell percentage strongly correlated with TCR beta diversity.

Those donating, healthy Caucasian individuals from Russia, were aged roughly 6 to 100. This clonotype was counted many times. Its antigen is unidentified. The CDR3 has 12 amino acids. V lost 4 bases to trimming and J lost 8 bases, with 9 bases between them. Looked up from germline, CDR1 is MNHEY and CDR2 is SMNVEV (reference sequence). For the second PCR, which ran for roughly 6 to 12 cycles, a sample-barcoded 5' primer and a J-beta primer mix were used. Each CDR3 protein is one row after TCRdb ran MiXCR on the 5' RACE reads. The table lists some 730,000 distinct CDR3 sequences, 22% of them singletons.

J is TRBJ1-5 and V is TRBV27, with D unresolved. The sequencing sample was made of blood. The receptor's source is a man in his 70s in good health. The CDR3 DNA reads TGTGCCAGCAGTTCCGGACCGAAGCCCCAGCATTTT. It specifies CASSSGPKPQHF.